This is a list of T cell receptor beta chains from one sample in a study of T cell responses to AZD1222 COVID-19 vaccine. Profiling relied on immunoSEQ multiplex PCR, and the TCRdb table lists in-frame clones only, not all of them. The sample includes 150,000 to 200,000 clones, around 93% of them seen just once. Sequencing used peripheral blood, obtained on day 0 of AZD1222 vaccination. The receptors stem from an adult in good health. CDR3s include the opening cysteine and the closing phenylalanine or tryptophan. The D gene is left open where the match is weak. Clone size is given for some rows only: seen once, a few or many times, or a class if the clone is expanded.

cdr3_length j_call d_call v_call clone_size cdr3_aa cdr3_nt
13 TRBJ1-2 - TRBV7-8 - CASSLRYTYGYTF TGTGCCAGCAGCTTACGTTACACCTATGGCTACACCTTC
15 TRBJ2-7 - TRBV5-1 - CASSLGDSHSYEQYF TGCGCCAGCAGCTTAGGGGACTCCCACTCCTACGAGCAGTACTTC
15 TRBJ1-3 - TRBV6-4 many CASSDLRPSGNTIYF TGTGCCAGCAGTGACTTAAGGCCCTCTGGAAACACCATATATTTT
15 TRBJ2-1 - TRBV18 - CASSPGGAGYNEQFF TGTGCCAGCTCACCCGGGGGAGCGGGCTACAATGAGCAGTTCTTC
16 TRBJ2-1 TRBD2 TRBV5-4 - CASSSGLAGLFDEQFF TGTGCCAGCAGCTCGGGACTAGCGGGTTTATTCGATGAGCAGTTCTTC
15 TRBJ2-2 - TRBV9 - CASSPWDGSTGELFF TGTGCCAGCAGCCCCTGGGATGGTAGCACCGGGGAGCTGTTTTTT
12 TRBJ2-7 TRBD2 TRBV12-3/TRBV12-4 - CASGLAGVEQYF TGTGCCAGCGGATTAGCGGGAGTCGAGCAGTACTTC
17 TRBJ2-3 TRBD2 TRBV5-4 - CASSLAPTSGSADTQYF TGTGCCAGCAGCTTGGCGCCGACTAGCGGGAGTGCAGATACGCAGTATTTT
17 TRBJ2-1 - TRBV25-1 - CASTPPLGLRGLNEQFF TGTGCCAGCACCCCCCCCCTGGGACTCAGAGGCCTAAATGAGCAGTTCTTC
15 TRBJ2-3 - TRBV5-4 - CASSLDLATADTQYF TGTGCCAGCAGCTTGGACCTAGCAACCGCAGATACGCAGTATTTT
14 TRBJ1-3 - TRBV7-2 - CASTRAFSGNTIYF TGTGCCAGCACCCGGGCGTTCTCTGGAAACACCATATATTTT
14 TRBJ2-2 - TRBV19 - CASGGPTNTGELFF TGTGCCAGTGGGGGACCGACGAACACCGGGGAGCTGTTTTTT
14 TRBJ1-1 - TRBV6-4 - CASSVEEGRTEAFF TGTGCCAGCAGTGTTGAAGAAGGACGGACTGAAGCTTTCTTT
15 TRBJ1-2 - TRBV5-1 - CASSLDVRVKDGYTF TGCGCCAGCAGCTTGGATGTCAGGGTTAAGGATGGCTACACCTTC
18 TRBJ2-1 TRBD2 TRBV6-4 - CASSDSAGGHREYNEQFF TGTGCCAGCAGTGACTCGGCGGGAGGCCACCGGGAATACAATGAGCAGTTCTTC
13 TRBJ1-1 TRBD1 TRBV29-1 once CSGMDRKNTEAFF TGCAGCGGGATGGACAGGAAGAACACTGAAGCTTTCTTT
13 TRBJ1-1 TRBD1 TRBV28 - CASRGQGRAVAFF TGTGCCAGCAGGGGACAGGGCAGGGCTGTAGCTTTCTTT
13 TRBJ1-2 TRBD1 TRBV14 - CASSPGTGFGYTF TGTGCCAGCAGCCCGGGGACAGGGTTTGGCTACACCTTC